Listed below are T cell receptor beta chains from one sample, sequenced in a study of CXCR3 chemokines and chemotherapy response in bladder cancer. Via MiXCR, TCRdb re-called the PCR reads, giving one row per CDR3 protein. Of about 8,900 distinct CDR3 sequences detected, under 25% appear once; the ten largest clones hold about 8.7%. Sample acquisition took place from a patient whose treatment included neoadjuvant chemotherapy. These receptor sequences come from a human donor with bladder cancer that did not respond to neoadjuvant chemotherapy. Both conserved end residues are part of each CDR3. A D gene is named only where the DNA matches it firmly. The size entry is marked missing in some rows and otherwise reads once, few, many or a size class.

J gene: TRBJ2-3
V gene: TRBV20-1
D gene: TRBD2
clone size: many
CDR3 protein: CSASRLAGGDTQYF
CDR3 DNA: TGCAGTGCTAGTAGGCTAGCGGGGGGAGATACGCAGTATTTT

J gene: TRBJ1-1
V gene: TRBV19
D gene: -
clone size: medium-sized
CDR3 protein: CASSIRDMNTEAFF
CDR3 DNA: TGTGCCAGTAGTATTAGAGACATGAACACTGAAGCTTTCTTT

J gene: TRBJ1-6
V gene: TRBV6-2/TRBV6-3
D gene: TRBD1
clone size: -
CDR3 protein: CASRPGTDSPLHF
CDR3 DNA: TGTGCCAGTCGCCCCGGGACAGATTCACCCCTCCACTTT

J gene: TRBJ1-2
V gene: TRBV29-1
D gene: -
clone size: many
CDR3 protein: CSVMDLDGYTF
CDR3 DNA: TGCAGCGTGATGGACCTCGATGGCTACACCTTC

J gene: TRBJ2-5
V gene: TRBV6-1
D gene: -
clone size: -
CDR3 protein: CASSRRGAGGRETQYF
CDR3 DNA: TGTGCCAGCAGCCGCAGGGGGGCGGGGGGACGAGAGACCCAGTACTTC

J gene: TRBJ1-1
V gene: TRBV20-1
D gene: -
clone size: -
CDR3 protein: CSAPSGYTEAFF
CDR3 DNA: TGCAGTGCTCCAAGTGGGTACACTGAAGCTTTCTTT

J gene: TRBJ2-3
V gene: TRBV20-1
D gene: -
clone size: many
CDR3 protein: CSATTSTDTQYF
CDR3 DNA: TGCAGTGCTACCACTAGCACAGATACGCAGTATTTT

J gene: TRBJ1-1
V gene: TRBV6-1
D gene: -
clone size: large
CDR3 protein: CASSVGPASTEAFF
CDR3 DNA: TGTGCCAGCAGTGTGGGGCCCGCGAGCACTGAAGCTTTCTTT

J gene: TRBJ1-2
V gene: TRBV20-1
D gene: -
clone size: -
CDR3 protein: CSAPGEGRGYTF
CDR3 DNA: TGCAGTGCTCCGGGGGAGGGGAGGGGCTACACCTTC

J gene: TRBJ1-1
V gene: TRBV6-1
D gene: TRBD1
clone size: -
CDR3 protein: CASGSGQGNTEAFF
CDR3 DNA: TGTGCCAGCGGGTCGGGACAGGGAAACACTGAAGCTTTCTTT

J gene: TRBJ2-3
V gene: TRBV20-1
D gene: -
clone size: once
CDR3 protein: CSARDWGGVADTQYF
CDR3 DNA: TGCAGTGCTAGAGATTGGGGCGGGGTAGCAGATACGCAGTATTTT

J gene: TRBJ1-3
V gene: TRBV2
D gene: -
clone size: few
CDR3 protein: CASSAGDGNTIYF
CDR3 DNA: TGTGCCAGCAGTGCAGGGGACGGAAACACCATATATTTT

J gene: TRBJ2-3
V gene: TRBV5-4
D gene: -
clone size: many
CDR3 protein: CASSFPSTDTQYF
CDR3 DNA: TGTGCCAGCAGCTTCCCGTCCACAGATACGCAGTATTTT

J gene: TRBJ1-1
V gene: TRBV6-5
D gene: -
clone size: many
CDR3 protein: CASSYSNRGTEAFF
CDR3 DNA: TGTGCCAGCAGTTACTCGAACCGGGGAACTGAAGCTTTCTTT

J gene: TRBJ1-1
V gene: TRBV7-2
D gene: TRBD1
clone size: medium-sized
CDR3 protein: CASSSRQGGNTEAFF
CDR3 DNA: TGTGCCAGCAGCTCACGACAGGGGGGGAACACTGAAGCTTTCTTT

J gene: TRBJ1-2
V gene: TRBV15
D gene: TRBD1
clone size: many
CDR3 protein: CATSTRDSYGYTF
CDR3 DNA: TGTGCCACCAGCACCCGGGACAGCTATGGCTACACCTTC

J gene: TRBJ1-1
V gene: TRBV12-5
D gene: TRBD1
clone size: many
CDR3 protein: CASGFKLGQQNTEAFF
CDR3 DNA: TGTGCTAGTGGTTTCAAGCTGGGACAGCAGAACACTGAAGCTTTCTTT

J gene: TRBJ1-2
V gene: TRBV6-5
D gene: -
clone size: medium-sized
CDR3 protein: CASSYGGAKHYGYTF
CDR3 DNA: TGTGCCAGCAGTTACGGGGGGGCGAAGCACTATGGCTACACCTTC

J gene: TRBJ2-7
V gene: TRBV4-3
D gene: -
clone size: -
CDR3 protein: CASSQDNPAATYEQYF
CDR3 DNA: TGCGCCAGCAGCCAAGATAATCCAGCCGCTACCTACGAGCAGTACTTC

J gene: TRBJ2-5
V gene: TRBV27
D gene: TRBD1
clone size: -
CDR3 protein: CASSRGQGNSETQYF
CDR3 DNA: TGTGCCAGCAGTCGAGGACAGGGTAACTCAGAGACCCAGTACTTC

J gene: TRBJ2-2
V gene: TRBV6-6
D gene: TRBD1
clone size: medium-sized
CDR3 protein: CASSSRDRSTGELFF
CDR3 DNA: TGTGCCAGCAGTTCGAGGGACAGATCCACCGGGGAGCTGTTTTTT

J gene: TRBJ2-7
V gene: TRBV7-3
D gene: TRBD2
clone size: -
CDR3 protein: CASSASSGVMYEQYF
CDR3 DNA: TGTGCCAGCAGCGCTTCTAGCGGGGTTATGTACGAGCAGTACTTC

J gene: TRBJ2-5
V gene: TRBV6-2/TRBV6-3
D gene: -
clone size: once
CDR3 protein: CASSYSKGQTGETQYF
CDR3 DNA: TGTGCCAGCAGTTACTCGAAGGGTCAAACCGGGGAGACCCAGTACTTC

J gene: TRBJ2-7
V gene: TRBV5-4
D gene: -
clone size: many
CDR3 protein: CASSLAGGAPDEQYF
CDR3 DNA: TGTGCCAGCAGCTTGGCGGGTGGGGCTCCGGACGAGCAGTACTTC

J gene: TRBJ1-5
V gene: TRBV12-3/TRBV12-4
D gene: TRBD1
clone size: many
CDR3 protein: CASTGQAYQPQHF
CDR3 DNA: TGTGCCAGCACCGGACAGGCGTATCAGCCCCAGCATTTT

J gene: TRBJ2-2
V gene: TRBV18
D gene: -
clone size: medium-sized
CDR3 protein: CASSPRQGGTGELFF
CDR3 DNA: TGTGCCAGCTCACCACGGCAGGGGGGCACCGGGGAGCTGTTTTTT

J gene: TRBJ1-5
V gene: TRBV4-2
D gene: -
clone size: many
CDR3 protein: CASSQASAADQPQHF
CDR3 DNA: TGTGCCAGCAGCCAAGCGTCGGCGGCAGACCAGCCCCAGCATTTT

J gene: TRBJ1-2
V gene: TRBV12-3/TRBV12-4
D gene: TRBD1
clone size: many
CDR3 protein: CASSYATGTRRYGYTF
CDR3 DNA: TGTGCCAGCAGCTACGCGACAGGGACCCGTCGGTATGGCTACACCTTC

J gene: TRBJ1-2
V gene: TRBV19
D gene: -
clone size: medium-sized
CDR3 protein: CASGRGYTF
CDR3 DNA: TGTGCCAGTGGCAGAGGCTACACCTTC

J gene: TRBJ2-1
V gene: TRBV4-3
D gene: -
clone size: few
CDR3 protein: CASSQDLILNNEQFF
CDR3 DNA: TGCGCCAGCAGCCAAGATTTAATACTTAACAATGAGCAGTTCTTC

J gene: TRBJ1-2
V gene: TRBV29-1
D gene: -
clone size: medium-sized
CDR3 protein: CSSWGDYGYTF
CDR3 DNA: TGCAGCTCCTGGGGGGACTATGGCTACACCTTC

J gene: TRBJ1-1
V gene: TRBV6-5
D gene: -
clone size: many
CDR3 protein: CASSYGGNTEAFF
CDR3 DNA: TGTGCCAGCAGTTACGGGGGAAACACTGAAGCTTTCTTT

J gene: TRBJ1-5
V gene: TRBV12-3/TRBV12-4
D gene: -
clone size: many
CDR3 protein: CASSLADGALPQHF
CDR3 DNA: TGTGCCAGCAGTTTAGCTGACGGAGCGTTGCCCCAGCATTTT

J gene: TRBJ2-7
V gene: TRBV6-6
D gene: TRBD2
clone size: many
CDR3 protein: CASSLLAGTTYEQYF
CDR3 DNA: TGTGCCAGCAGTCTTTTAGCGGGGACTACCTACGAGCAGTACTTC

J gene: TRBJ2-2
V gene: TRBV7-2
D gene: -
clone size: many
CDR3 protein: CASSFGENTGELFF
CDR3 DNA: TGTGCCAGCAGCTTTGGGGAGAACACCGGGGAGCTGTTTTTT

J gene: TRBJ2-3
V gene: TRBV6-6
D gene: TRBD1
clone size: -
CDR3 protein: CASKTGDTDTQYF
CDR3 DNA: TGTGCCAGCAAGACAGGGGACACAGATACGCAGTATTTT

J gene: TRBJ2-3
V gene: TRBV4-2
D gene: -
clone size: -
CDR3 protein: CASSRDMEDGTQYF
CDR3 DNA: TGTGCCAGCAGTCGGGACATGGAAGACGGTACGCAGTATTTT

J gene: TRBJ1-2
V gene: TRBV6-2/TRBV6-3
D gene: -
clone size: large
CDR3 protein: CASSAGTPYGYTF
CDR3 DNA: TGTGCCAGCAGCGCCGGGACACCTTATGGCTACACCTTC

J gene: TRBJ1-5
V gene: TRBV20-1
D gene: -
clone size: many
CDR3 protein: CSARSENNQPQHF
CDR3 DNA: TGCAGTGCTAGGTCGGAAAACAATCAGCCCCAGCATTTT

J gene: TRBJ1-4
V gene: TRBV18
D gene: -
clone size: -
CDR3 protein: CASSPGGINDKLFF
CDR3 DNA: TGTGCCAGCTCACCGGGAGGAATTAATGATAAACTGTTTTTT

J gene: TRBJ1-3
V gene: TRBV12-3/TRBV12-4
D gene: -
clone size: many
CDR3 protein: CASSLGYRSSGNTIYF
CDR3 DNA: TGTGCCAGCAGTTTAGGGTACAGAAGCTCTGGAAACACCATATATTTT

J gene: TRBJ1-2
V gene: TRBV12-3/TRBV12-4
D gene: -
clone size: many
CDR3 protein: CASSLVGYGYTF
CDR3 DNA: TGTGCCAGCAGTTTAGTGGGCTATGGCTACACCTTC

J gene: TRBJ2-7
V gene: TRBV6-1
D gene: TRBD2
clone size: many
CDR3 protein: CASGWTSGVYEQYF
CDR3 DNA: TGTGCCAGCGGATGGACTAGCGGGGTCTACGAGCAGTACTTC

J gene: TRBJ1-2
V gene: TRBV19
D gene: -
clone size: medium-sized
CDR3 protein: CASSMWGYGYTF
CDR3 DNA: TGTGCCAGTAGTATGTGGGGTTATGGCTACACCTTC

J gene: TRBJ2-1
V gene: TRBV5-6
D gene: -
clone size: many
CDR3 protein: CASSLGRGNYNEQFF
CDR3 DNA: TGTGCCAGCAGCTTGGGCAGGGGTAACTACAATGAGCAGTTCTTC